This T cell receptor beta chain derives from a study of blood T cell repertoires in COVID-19. Study details: T cells, B-cell-depleted T cells, or PBMCs supplied cDNA or gDNA.

Original handling: Quantification of nucleated cells was approximated via reference gene primer amplification. TCRdb keeps only in-frame clones here, not all; method: immunoSEQ multiplex PCR. The DNA was the basis for D and trimming; V, J and clone size are from that table. The data contain approximately 350,000 clones, 85% to 90% of them seen just once; the ten biggest clones take up roughly 1%. The CDR3 has 15 residues. Germline V gene sequence: CDR1 SGDLS, CDR2 YYNGEE. V lost 4 bases, J lost 8 bases, and 9 bases stayed unmatched. Allocation to cohorts depended on clinical history reported by the participants. Cohort 3 recovery required two negative PCRs, clearance, or symptom resolution.

This clonotype was obtained from a man younger than 30 who had recovered from COVID-19. The chain links TRBV9 to TRBJ1-4; TRBD1 aligns across 9 bases. The sample consisted of PBMCs or T cells enriched from blood (not recorded which). CDR3 bases: TGTGCCAGCAGCAGCCATGGACAGGGGACGGAAAAACTGTTTTTT. Translating it yields CASSSHGQGTEKLFF.